The 4 T cell receptor beta chains below come from one sample, sequenced in a study of vaccination and CD4 T cells after COVID-19. The treatment: approximately nine-day PBMC culture with coronavirus spike peptide pools or control peptides (ViraFEST assay). An Oncomine TCR Beta short-read assay was used to sequence the DNA from cultured CD4+ T cells. Each CDR3 protein gets one entry after TCRdb re-called the PCR reads with MiXCR. The data show 16,000 or so distinct CDR3 sequences, 55% seen once. Their antigen targets remain unknown. Sequenced material: CD4+ T cells from blood, cultured in vitro. The source of these receptors is a human donor who had recovered from COVID-19.

This clonotype showed up just a few times. The chain has TRBV7-2 and TRBJ1-2, with 8 nucleotides matching TRBD1. The V and J ends lost 4 bases and 13 bases, in that order; junction bases with no gene match: 11. The CDR3 has 13 residues. Germline V CDR1 and CDR2: SGHTA, FQGNSA. CDR3 loop: CASSSYRDRKITF. CDR3 nucleotides: TGTGCCAGCAGCTCCTACCGGGACAGGAAGATCACCTTC.

This clonotype was picked up a small number of times. The chain recombines TRBV7-2 with TRBJ2-5; TRBD2 might be the D (6 bases). The V gene's germline CDR1 is SGHTA and CDR2 FQGNSA. CDR3 size: 14 residues. The V gene lost 6 bases and the J gene lost 4 bases, with 15 bases spanning the gap. CDR3 bases: TGTGCCAGCAGGTCTAATACGGGAGTAGAGACCCAGTACTTC. Amino acid sequence: CASRSNTGVETQYF.

This clonotype was counted once. The V call is TRBV2, the J call TRBJ2-6; D not certain. V gave up 4 bases and J gave up 3 bases, with 7 bases separating them. The length of the CDR3 is 14 residues. The V gene's germline CDR1 is SNHLY and CDR2 FYNNEI. CDR3: CASSVLHGANVLTF. CDR3 sequence (DNA): TGTGCCAGCAGTGTGTTACATGGGGCCAACGTCCTGACTTTC.

J is TRBJ2-2 and V is TRBV27, with TRBD2 matching over 9 bases. Germline V gene sequence: CDR1 MNHEY, CDR2 SMNVEV (reference sequence). The CDR3 runs 15 residues. V gave up 2 bases and J gave up 3 bases; unmatched junction bases: 1. The CDR3 sequence is CASSLRGRDTGELFF. Here the CDR3 DNA reads TGTGCCAGCAGTTTACGCGGGAGGGACACCGGGGAGCTGTTTTTT.